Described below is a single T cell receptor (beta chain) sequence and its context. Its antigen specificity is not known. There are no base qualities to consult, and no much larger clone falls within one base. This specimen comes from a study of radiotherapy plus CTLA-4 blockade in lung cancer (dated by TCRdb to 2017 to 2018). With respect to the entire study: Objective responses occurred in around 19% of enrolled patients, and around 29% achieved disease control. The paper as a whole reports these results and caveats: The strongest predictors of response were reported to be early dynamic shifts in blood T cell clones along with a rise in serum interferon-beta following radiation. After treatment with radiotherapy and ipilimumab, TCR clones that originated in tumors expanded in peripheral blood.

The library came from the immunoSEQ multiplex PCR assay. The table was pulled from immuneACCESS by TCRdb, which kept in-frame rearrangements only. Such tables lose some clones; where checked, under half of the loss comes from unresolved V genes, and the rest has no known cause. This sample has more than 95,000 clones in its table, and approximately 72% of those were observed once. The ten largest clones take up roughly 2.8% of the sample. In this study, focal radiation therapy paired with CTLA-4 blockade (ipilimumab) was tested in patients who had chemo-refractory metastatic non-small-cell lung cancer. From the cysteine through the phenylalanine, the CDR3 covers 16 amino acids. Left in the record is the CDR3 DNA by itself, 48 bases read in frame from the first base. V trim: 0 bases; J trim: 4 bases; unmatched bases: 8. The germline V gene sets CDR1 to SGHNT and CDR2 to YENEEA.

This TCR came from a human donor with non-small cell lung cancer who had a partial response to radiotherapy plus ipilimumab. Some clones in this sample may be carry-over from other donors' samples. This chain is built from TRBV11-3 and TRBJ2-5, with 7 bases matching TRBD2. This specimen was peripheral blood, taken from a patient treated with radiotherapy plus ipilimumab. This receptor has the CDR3 CASSLEGGEGGETQYF. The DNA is TGTGCCAGCAGCTTAGAGGGAGGGGAGGGAGGAGAGACCCAGTACTTC.